One sample yielded the 15 T cell receptor beta chains listed below, sequenced in a study of neoadjuvant anti-PD-1 for oral cavity cancer. Generated by immunoSEQ multiplex PCR, the TCRdb table keeps only in-frame clones and is missing some. This sample carries around 15,000 clones, about 72% of them seen once, and the ten largest clones take approximately 2.5%. The sample consisted of PBMCs, taken before nivolumab (anti-PD-1) treatment. These receptor sequences come from a person aged 35-79 years with oral cavity squamous cell carcinoma.

This chain connects TRBV19 to TRBJ2-7, with D possibly being TRBD1 (6 bases). The CDR3 has 14 residues. V dropped 4 bases and J dropped 0 bases, with 10 bases sitting between them. Germline V gene lookup returns CDR1 LNHDA and CDR2 SQIVND (reference sequence). The CDR3 here is CASSTGDGSYEQYF. CDR3 sequence (DNA): TGTGCCAGTAGTACAGGGGACGGCTCCTACGAGCAGTACTTC. Looking up the rest from reference TRBV19 and TRBJ2-7 gives the full variable domain: DGGITQSPKYLFRKEGQNVTLSCEQNLNHDAMYWYRQDPGQGLRLIYYSQIVNDFQKGDIAEGYSVSREKKESFPLTVTSAQKNPTAFYLCASSTGDGSYEQYFGPGTRLTVT.

This chain connects TRBV11-2 to TRBJ1-1, with D possibly matching TRBD1 (6 bases). The CDR3 consists of 16 residues. The germline V gene has CDR1 SGHAT and CDR2 FQNNGV. V lost 4 bases to trimming and J lost 6 bases, with 21 bases between them. The CDR3 reads CASSSTQGQWAPEAFF. CDR3 nucleotide sequence: TGTGCCAGCAGCTCGACGCAGGGACAATGGGCTCCTGAAGCTTTCTTT.

V usage is TRBV10-3 and J usage is TRBJ2-5, with 7 nucleotides matching TRBD2. The CDR3 extends over 14 amino acids. The germline V gene encodes CDR1 ENHRY and CDR2 SYGVKD. The J segment lost 4 bases and the V segment lost 4 bases, leaving 6 bases of the junction unmatched. Here the CDR3 DNA reads TGTGCCATCAGTGGTGAGGCGGGAGCAGAGACCCAGTACTTC. This sequence encodes CAISGEAGAETQYF.

V gene TRBV2 combines with J gene TRBJ1-1; 7 bases match TRBD1. V shed 6 bases, J shed 0 bases, and the junction held 16 bases outside the gene matches. This CDR3 is 18 amino acids long. CDR1 is SNHLY, CDR2 FYNNEI, per germline. In nucleotides, the CDR3 is TGTGCCAGCAGCAGCCCAAATTTCCTACAGGGGTTGAACACTGAAGCTTTCTTT. This sequence encodes CASSSPNFLQGLNTEAFF.

This clone has only a few counts. The same CDR3 is also encoded by other DNA sequences in this sample. The V call is TRBV19, the J call TRBJ2-1, with D perhaps assigned TRBD1 or TRBD2 (5 bases each). V lost 5 bases to trimming and J lost 0 bases, with 11 bases between them. The CDR3 spans 15 residues. Germline V gives CDR1 LNHDA, CDR2 SQIVND (reference sequence). The CDR3 here is CASSLPGSSYNEQFF. CDR3 DNA: TGTGCCAGTAGTTTACCAGGGAGCTCCTACAATGAGCAGTTCTTC.

This clone was observed a single time. The chain joins TRBV6-5 to TRBJ1-5, with a weak D call TRBD1 (5 bases). Germline CDR1 MNHEY, CDR2 SVGAGI. This CDR3 has 15 amino acids. V was clipped by 6 bases and J by 0 bases, with 12 bases between them. The CDR3 here is CASRMGRYSNQPQHF. As DNA, the CDR3 is TGTGCCAGCAGAATGGGGCGTTATAGCAATCAGCCCCAGCATTTT.

V and J are TRBV5-1 and TRBJ2-2; no clear D gene. The CDR3 sequence is 12 residues long. Germline V gene lookup returns CDR1 SGHRS and CDR2 YFSETQ. V lost 8 bases to trimming and J lost 7 bases, with 12 bases between them. CDR3 coding DNA: TGCGCCAGTCAACGCAACGACGGGGAGCTGTTTTTT. It is translated as CASQRNDGELFF.

This clone has just one count. V usage is TRBV2 and J usage is TRBJ2-3; TRBD2 is a possible D gene (6 bases). The CDR3 totals 18 residues. Germline values: CDR1 SNHLY, CDR2 FYNNEI. The V gene lost 3 bases and the J gene lost 5 bases, with 24 bases spanning the gap. The chain's CDR3 is CASSDRIDAGKGIDTQYF. CDR3 DNA sequence: TGTGCCAGCAGTGATCGGATTGATGCGGGAAAAGGGATAGATACGCAGTATTTT.

This clone was recorded a few times. The J gene is TRBJ1-5, the V gene TRBV20-1; D not certain. This CDR3 contains 9 residues. From germline, CDR1 is DFQATT and CDR2 SNEGSKA (reference sequence). The V gene lost 7 bases and the J gene lost 8 bases, with 6 bases spanning the gap. The CDR3 loop reads CSVGEPQHF. The CDR3, as DNA: TGCAGTGTGGGTGAGCCCCAGCATTTT.

J is TRBJ2-7 and V is TRBV5-1, with TRBD2 matching over 9 bases. The germline CDR1 and CDR2 sequences are SGHRS and YFSETQ. J lost 7 bases, V lost 4 bases, and 6 bases had no gene match. This CDR3 is 13 amino acids long. In DNA form, the CDR3 reads TGCGCCAGCAGCGATAGCGGGAGCAGGGAGCAGTACTTC. This translates into CASSDSGSREQYF.

This clone showed up just a few times. The V call is TRBV5-4, the J call TRBJ1-1; D unclear. CDR1 SGHNT and CDR2 YYREEE come from the germline V gene (reference sequence). This CDR3 has 14 residues. V gave up 3 bases and J gave up 0 bases, with 9 bases separating them. The CDR3 loop reads CASSSSELNTEAFF. The CDR3 DNA is TGTGCCAGCAGCTCCTCTGAACTGAACACTGAAGCTTTCTTT.

The V call is TRBV15, the J call TRBJ2-7, with 9 bases aligning to TRBD1. V lost 6 bases to trimming and J lost 1 base; unmatched junction nucleotides: 1. The CDR3 covers 13 residues. Germline loops: CDR1 LNHNV, CDR2 YYDKDF (reference sequence). The CDR3 protein is CATRGTGSYEQYF. DNA of the CDR3: TGTGCCACCAGGGGGACAGGGTCCTACGAGCAGTACTTC. The full variable domain, completed using reference TRBV15 and TRBJ2-7, is DAMVIQNPRYQVTQFGKPVTLSCSQTLNHNVMYWYQQKSSQAPKLLFHYYDKDFNNEADTPDNFQSRRPNTSFCFLDIRSPGLGDTAMYLCATRGTGSYEQYFGPGTRLTVT.

CDR3: CASSLGTRNGYTF. The CDR3 bases are TGTGCCAGCAGTTTAGGGACAAGAAATGGCTACACCTTC. The chain has TRBV28 and TRBJ1-2, with a weak D call TRBD1 (6 bases). V shed 2 bases and J shed 6 bases, with 10 bases lying between them. The CDR3 loop spans 13 amino acids. Germline CDR1 is MDHEN and CDR2 is SYDVKM.

This clone came up a few times. The chain uses TRBV7-8 and TRBJ1-1; D not resolved. Trimming took 4 bases from V and 1 from J, leaving 7 bases between them. Germline lookup yields CDR1 SGHVS and CDR2 FQNEAQ. The length of the CDR3 is 13 residues. DNA of the CDR3: TGTGCCAGCAGCTCCTTACAGAACACTGAAGCTTTCTTT. This translates into CASSSLQNTEAFF.

This clone was recorded a few times. The chain joins TRBV5-1 to TRBJ2-7; 10 bases line up with TRBD1. CDR1 SGHRS and CDR2 YFSETQ come from the germline V gene. V shed 3 bases, J shed 7 bases, and the junction held 7 bases outside the gene matches. This CDR3 is 14 amino acids long. The CDR3 loop reads CASSSGQGNREQYF. The CDR3 coding sequence is TGCGCCAGCAGCTCGGGACAGGGGAATAGAGAGCAGTACTTC.